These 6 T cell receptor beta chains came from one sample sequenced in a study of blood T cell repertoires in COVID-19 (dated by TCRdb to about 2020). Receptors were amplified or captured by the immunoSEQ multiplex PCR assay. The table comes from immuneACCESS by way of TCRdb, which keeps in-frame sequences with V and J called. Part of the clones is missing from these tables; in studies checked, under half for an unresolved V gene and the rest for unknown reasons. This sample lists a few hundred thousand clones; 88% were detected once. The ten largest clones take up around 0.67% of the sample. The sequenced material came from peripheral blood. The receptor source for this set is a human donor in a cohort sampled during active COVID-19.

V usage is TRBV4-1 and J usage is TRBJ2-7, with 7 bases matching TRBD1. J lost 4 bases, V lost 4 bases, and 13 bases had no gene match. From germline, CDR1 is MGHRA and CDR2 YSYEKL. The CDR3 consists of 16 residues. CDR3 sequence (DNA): TGCGCCAGCAGCCGAGGACCGGGGACAGAAGTTTACGAGCAGTACTTC. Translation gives CASSRGPGTEVYEQYF.

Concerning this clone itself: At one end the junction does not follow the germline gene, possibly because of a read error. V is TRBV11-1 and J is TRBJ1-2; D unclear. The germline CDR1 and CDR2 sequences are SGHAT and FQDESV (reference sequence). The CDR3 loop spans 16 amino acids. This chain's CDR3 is CASSLARSVGREGYTF. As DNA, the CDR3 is TGTGCCAGCAGCCTAGCCCGCAGTGTGGGCCGCGAAGGCTACACCTTC.

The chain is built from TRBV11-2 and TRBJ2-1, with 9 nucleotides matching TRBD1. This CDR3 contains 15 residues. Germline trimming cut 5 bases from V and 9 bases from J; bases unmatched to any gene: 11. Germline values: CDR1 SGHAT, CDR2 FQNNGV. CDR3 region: CASSGQGRISGEQFF. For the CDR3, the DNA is TGTGCCAGCAGCGGACAGGGGCGAATTTCAGGTGAGCAGTTCTTC.

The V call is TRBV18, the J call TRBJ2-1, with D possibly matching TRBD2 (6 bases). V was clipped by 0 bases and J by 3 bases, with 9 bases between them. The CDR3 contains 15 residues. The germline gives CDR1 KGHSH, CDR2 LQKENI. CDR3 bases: TGTGCCAGCTCACCACCTAGCGGCATCTACAATGAGCAGTTCTTC. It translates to CASSPPSGIYNEQFF.

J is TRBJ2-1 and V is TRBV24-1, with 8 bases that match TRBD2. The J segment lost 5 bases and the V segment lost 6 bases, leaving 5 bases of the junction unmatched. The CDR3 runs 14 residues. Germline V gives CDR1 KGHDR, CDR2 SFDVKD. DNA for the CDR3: TGTGCCACCAGTCCACTAGCGGAACACAATGAGCAGTTCTTC. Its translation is CATSPLAEHNEQFF.

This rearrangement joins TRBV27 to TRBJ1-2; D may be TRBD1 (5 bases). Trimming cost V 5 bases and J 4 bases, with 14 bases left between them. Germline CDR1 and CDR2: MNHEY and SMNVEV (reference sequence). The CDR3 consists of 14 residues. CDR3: CASSPQTASYGYTF. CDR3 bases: TGTGCCAGCAGTCCACAGACAGCTTCCTATGGCTACACCTTC.